This is a list of T cell receptor beta chains from one sample in a study of yellow fever vaccine responses in identical twins. MiXCR, applied by TCRdb to the RT-PCR reads, yields one record per CDR3 protein. The sample holds hundreds of distinct CDR3 sequences, approximately 80% seen once. This material consisted of T cells from blood (PBMCs), unsorted or a sorted subset (not recorded which), taken before or after yellow fever vaccination (not recorded which). The receptors come from a female donor who received the yellow fever vaccine. Both conserved end residues are trimmed from each CDR3.

V gene	CDR3 protein
TRBV5-1	ASSLVSDTQY
TRBV6-4	ASSERREGYNEQF
TRBV7-6	ASSSLQGSEQY
TRBV9	ASSVGGTSGRVEQF
TRBV11-1	ASSSGQGRSNEQF
TRBV6-2/TRBV6-3	ASSYSALDKAGNEQF
TRBV6-5	ASSSASPNEQF
TRBV7-6	ASSLAPMRGAGNEQF
TRBV23-1	ASSQSEQGARANTIY
TRBV10-1	ASMGRTGAF
TRBV15	ATSRGSRAGTGELF
TRBV6-5	ASSYKGQGAPNYGYT
TRBV12-3/TRBV12-4	ASSLRGNTEAF
TRBV11-2	ASSPSGYTDTQY
TRBV10-1	ASSDIRTSGTYNEQF
TRBV6-1	ASRKPQGNYGYT
TRBV7-9	ASSFKGSASDTQY
TRBV7-6	ASSPGLLEQY
TRBV6-1	ASSAQQGMFGEAF
TRBV4-1	ASSQDEGAGANVLT
TRBV13	ASSTGHKQF
TRBV15	ATSSPQKSNQPQH
TRBV4-3	ASSQDSGSSYNEQF